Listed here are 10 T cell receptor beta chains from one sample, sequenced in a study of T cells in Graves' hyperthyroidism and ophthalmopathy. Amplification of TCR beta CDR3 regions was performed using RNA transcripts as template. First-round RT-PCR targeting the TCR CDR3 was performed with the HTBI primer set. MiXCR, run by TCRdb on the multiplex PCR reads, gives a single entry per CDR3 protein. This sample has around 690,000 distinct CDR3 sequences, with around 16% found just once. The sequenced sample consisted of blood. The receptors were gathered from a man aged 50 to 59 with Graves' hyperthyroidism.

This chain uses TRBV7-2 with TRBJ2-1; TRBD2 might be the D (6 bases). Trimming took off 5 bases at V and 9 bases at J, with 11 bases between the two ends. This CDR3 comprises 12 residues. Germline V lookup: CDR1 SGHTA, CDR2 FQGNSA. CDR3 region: CASSLTSTEQFF. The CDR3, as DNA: TGTGCCAGCAGCCTTACTAGCACTGAGCAGTTCTTC.

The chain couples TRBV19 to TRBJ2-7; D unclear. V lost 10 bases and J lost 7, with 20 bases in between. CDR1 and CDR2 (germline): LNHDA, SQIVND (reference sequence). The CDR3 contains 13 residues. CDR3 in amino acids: CATAARGSREQYF. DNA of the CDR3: TGTGCCACCGCGGCTAGAGGAAGTAGGGAGCAGTACTTC.

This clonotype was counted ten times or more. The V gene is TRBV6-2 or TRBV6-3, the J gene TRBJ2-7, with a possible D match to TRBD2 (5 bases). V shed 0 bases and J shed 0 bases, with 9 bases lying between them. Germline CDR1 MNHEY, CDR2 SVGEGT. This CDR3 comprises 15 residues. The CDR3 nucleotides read TGTGCCAGCAGTTACTCTCACGGGGACTCCTACGAGCAGTACTTC. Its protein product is CASSYSHGDSYEQYF.

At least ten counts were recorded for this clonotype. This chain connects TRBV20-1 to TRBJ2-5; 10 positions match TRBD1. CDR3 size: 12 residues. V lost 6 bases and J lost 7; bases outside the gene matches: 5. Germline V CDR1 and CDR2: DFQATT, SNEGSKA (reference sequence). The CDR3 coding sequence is TGCAGTGCCCGGAGGACAGGGGGGACCCAGTACTTC. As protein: CSARRTGGTQYF.

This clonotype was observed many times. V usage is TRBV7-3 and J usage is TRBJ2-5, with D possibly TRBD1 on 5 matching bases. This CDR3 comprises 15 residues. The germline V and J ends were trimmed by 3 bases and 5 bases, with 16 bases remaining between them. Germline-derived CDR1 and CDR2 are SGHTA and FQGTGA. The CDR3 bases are TGTGCCAGCAGCTTTGGAGCAGGGCTAGGGGAGACCCAGTACTTC. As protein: CASSFGAGLGETQYF.

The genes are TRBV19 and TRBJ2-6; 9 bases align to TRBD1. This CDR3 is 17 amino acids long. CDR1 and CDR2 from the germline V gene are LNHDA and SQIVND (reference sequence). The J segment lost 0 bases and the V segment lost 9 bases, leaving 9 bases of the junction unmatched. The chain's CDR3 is CASHDRGIPSGANVLTF. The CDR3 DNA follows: TGTGCCAGCCACGACAGGGGGATTCCCTCTGGGGCCAACGTCCTGACTTTC.

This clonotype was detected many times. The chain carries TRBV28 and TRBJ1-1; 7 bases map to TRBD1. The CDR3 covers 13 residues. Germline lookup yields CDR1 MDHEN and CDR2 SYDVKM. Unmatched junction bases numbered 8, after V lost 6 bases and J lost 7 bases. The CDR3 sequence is CASSSGGADEAFF. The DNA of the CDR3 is TGTGCCAGCAGCTCAGGGGGGGCCGATGAAGCTTTCTTT.

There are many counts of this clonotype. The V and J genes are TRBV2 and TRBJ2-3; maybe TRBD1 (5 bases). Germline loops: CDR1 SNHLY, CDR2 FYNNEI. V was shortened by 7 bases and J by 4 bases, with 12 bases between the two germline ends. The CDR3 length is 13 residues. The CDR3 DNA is TGTGCCAGCAATTGGCAGGGTCCAGATACGCAGTATTTT. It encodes CASNWQGPDTQYF.

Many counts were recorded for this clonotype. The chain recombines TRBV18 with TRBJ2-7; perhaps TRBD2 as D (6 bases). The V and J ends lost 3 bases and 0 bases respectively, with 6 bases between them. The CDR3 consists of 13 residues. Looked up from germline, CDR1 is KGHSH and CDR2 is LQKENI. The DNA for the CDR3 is TGTGCCAGCTCACCGGGGGGCTCCTACGAGCAGTACTTC. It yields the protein CASSPGGSYEQYF.

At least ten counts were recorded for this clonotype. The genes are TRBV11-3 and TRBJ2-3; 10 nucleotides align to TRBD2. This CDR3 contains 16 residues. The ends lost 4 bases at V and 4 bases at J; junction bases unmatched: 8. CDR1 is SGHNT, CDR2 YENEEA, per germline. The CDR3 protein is CASSSRLAGVSDTQYF. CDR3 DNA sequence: TGTGCCAGCAGCTCCCGGCTAGCGGGAGTTTCAGATACGCAGTATTTT.